The T cell receptor beta chain described here comes from a study of T cell responses to AZD1222 COVID-19 vaccine. Overall study findings and caveats: Among the donors, most were white British and more were female, and clonal diversity was possibly underestimated.

This table comes from immunoSEQ multiplex PCR, and its TCRdb copy is limited to in-frame clones, with some not included. The sample consists of 80,000 or so clones, 80% to 90% of them appearing once. This clone was recorded once. Its antigen remains unidentified. The TCR was taken from an adult in good health. The input for sequencing was peripheral blood, taken on day 0 of AZD1222 vaccination.

The CDR3 sequence is CASSKPGQKYNEQFF. The CDR3 DNA sequence: TGTGCCAGTAGTAAACCGGGACAGAAATACAATGAGCAGTTCTTC. The V call is TRBV19, the J call TRBJ2-1; 7 nucleotides match TRBD1. CDR1 and CDR2 (germline): LNHDA, SQIVND (reference sequence). This CDR3 is 15 amino acids long. With V trimmed by 4 bases and J by 4 bases, 7 bases remained unmatched.